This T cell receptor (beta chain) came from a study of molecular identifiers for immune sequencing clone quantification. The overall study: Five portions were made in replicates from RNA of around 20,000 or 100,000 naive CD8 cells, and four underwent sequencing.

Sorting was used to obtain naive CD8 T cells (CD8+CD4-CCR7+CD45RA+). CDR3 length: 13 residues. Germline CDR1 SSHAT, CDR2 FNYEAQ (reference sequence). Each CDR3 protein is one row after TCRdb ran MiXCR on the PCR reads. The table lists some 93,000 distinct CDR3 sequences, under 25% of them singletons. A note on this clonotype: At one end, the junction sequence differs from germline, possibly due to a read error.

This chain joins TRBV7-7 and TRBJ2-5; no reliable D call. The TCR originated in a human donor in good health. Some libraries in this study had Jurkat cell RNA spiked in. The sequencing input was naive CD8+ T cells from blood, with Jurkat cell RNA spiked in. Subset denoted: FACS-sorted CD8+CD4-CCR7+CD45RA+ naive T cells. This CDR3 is CASSPEYQESQYF. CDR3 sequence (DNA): TGTGCCAGCAGCCCAGAGTACCAAGAGTCCCAGTACTTC.